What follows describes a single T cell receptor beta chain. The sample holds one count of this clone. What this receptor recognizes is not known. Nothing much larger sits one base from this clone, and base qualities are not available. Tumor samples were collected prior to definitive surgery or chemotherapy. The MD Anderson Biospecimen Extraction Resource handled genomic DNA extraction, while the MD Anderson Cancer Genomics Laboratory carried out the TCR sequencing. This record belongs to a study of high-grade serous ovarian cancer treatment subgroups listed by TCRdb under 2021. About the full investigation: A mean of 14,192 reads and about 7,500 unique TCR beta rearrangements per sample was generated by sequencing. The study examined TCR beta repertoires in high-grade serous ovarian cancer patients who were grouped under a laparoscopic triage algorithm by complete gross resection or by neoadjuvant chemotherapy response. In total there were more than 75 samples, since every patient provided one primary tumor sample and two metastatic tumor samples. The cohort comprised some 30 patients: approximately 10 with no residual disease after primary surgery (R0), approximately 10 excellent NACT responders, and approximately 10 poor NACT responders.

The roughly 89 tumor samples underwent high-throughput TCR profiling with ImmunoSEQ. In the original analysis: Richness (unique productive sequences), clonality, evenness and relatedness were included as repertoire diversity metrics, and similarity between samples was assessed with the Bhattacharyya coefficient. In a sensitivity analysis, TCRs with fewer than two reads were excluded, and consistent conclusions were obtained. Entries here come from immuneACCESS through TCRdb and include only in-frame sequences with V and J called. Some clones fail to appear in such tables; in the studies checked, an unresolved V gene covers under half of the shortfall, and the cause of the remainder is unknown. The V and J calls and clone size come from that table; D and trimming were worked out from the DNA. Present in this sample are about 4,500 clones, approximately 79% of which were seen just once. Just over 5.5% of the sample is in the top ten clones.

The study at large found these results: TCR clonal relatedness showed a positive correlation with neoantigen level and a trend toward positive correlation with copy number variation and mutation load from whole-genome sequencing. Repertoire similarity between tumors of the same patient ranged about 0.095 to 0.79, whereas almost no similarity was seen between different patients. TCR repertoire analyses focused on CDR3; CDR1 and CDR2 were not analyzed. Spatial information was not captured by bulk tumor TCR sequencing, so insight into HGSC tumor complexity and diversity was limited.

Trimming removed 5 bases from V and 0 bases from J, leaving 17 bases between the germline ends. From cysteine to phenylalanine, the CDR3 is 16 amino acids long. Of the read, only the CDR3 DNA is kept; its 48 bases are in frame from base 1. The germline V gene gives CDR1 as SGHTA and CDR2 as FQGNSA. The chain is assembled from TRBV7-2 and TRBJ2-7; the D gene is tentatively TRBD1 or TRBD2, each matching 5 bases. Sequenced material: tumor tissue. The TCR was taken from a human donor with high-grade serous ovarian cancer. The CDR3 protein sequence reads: CASSARGWVTSYEQYF. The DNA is TGTGCCAGCAGCGCCCGGGGCTGGGTTACCTCCTACGAGCAGTACTTC.